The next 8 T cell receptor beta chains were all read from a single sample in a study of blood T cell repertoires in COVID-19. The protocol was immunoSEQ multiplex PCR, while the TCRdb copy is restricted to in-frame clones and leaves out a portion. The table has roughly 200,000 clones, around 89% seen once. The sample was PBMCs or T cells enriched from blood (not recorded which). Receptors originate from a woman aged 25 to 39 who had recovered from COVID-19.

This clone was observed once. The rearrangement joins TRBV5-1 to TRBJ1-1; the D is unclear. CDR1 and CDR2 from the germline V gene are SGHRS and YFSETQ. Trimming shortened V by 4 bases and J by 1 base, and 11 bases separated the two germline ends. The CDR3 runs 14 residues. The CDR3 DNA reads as TGCGCCAGCAGCCCTCGGGGAGCGAACACTGAAGCTTTCTTT. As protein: CASSPRGANTEAFF.

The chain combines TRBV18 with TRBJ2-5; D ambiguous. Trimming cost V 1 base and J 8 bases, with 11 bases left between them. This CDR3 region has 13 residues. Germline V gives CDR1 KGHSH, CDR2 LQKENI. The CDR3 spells CASSPRDFKTQYF. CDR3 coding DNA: TGTGCCAGCTCACCACGAGACTTCAAAACCCAGTACTTC. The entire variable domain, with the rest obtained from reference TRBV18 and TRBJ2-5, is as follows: NAGVMQNPRHLVRRRGQEARLRCSPMKGHSHVYWYRQLPEEGLKFMVYLQKENIIDESGMPKERFSAEFPKEGPSILRIQQVVRGDSAAYFCASSPRDFKTQYFGPGTRLLVL.

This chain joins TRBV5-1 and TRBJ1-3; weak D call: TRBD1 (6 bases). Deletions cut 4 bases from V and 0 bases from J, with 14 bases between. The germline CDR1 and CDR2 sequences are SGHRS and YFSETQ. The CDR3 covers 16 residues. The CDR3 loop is CASSVDRKGSGNTIYF. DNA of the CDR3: TGCGCCAGCAGCGTAGACAGGAAAGGCTCTGGAAACACCATATATTTT.

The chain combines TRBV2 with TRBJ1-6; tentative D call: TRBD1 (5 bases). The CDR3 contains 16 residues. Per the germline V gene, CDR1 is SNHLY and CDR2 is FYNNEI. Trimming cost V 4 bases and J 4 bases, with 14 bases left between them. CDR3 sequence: CASSGVGPTYNSPLHF. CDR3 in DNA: TGTGCCAGCAGTGGGGTGGGGCCGACGTATAATTCACCCCTCCACTTT.

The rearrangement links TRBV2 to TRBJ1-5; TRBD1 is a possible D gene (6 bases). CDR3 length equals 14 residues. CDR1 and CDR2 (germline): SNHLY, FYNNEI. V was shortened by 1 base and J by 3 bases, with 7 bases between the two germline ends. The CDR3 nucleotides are TGTGCCAGCAGTGAAGTGGGACACAATCAGCCCCAGCATTTT. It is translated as CASSEVGHNQPQHF.

CDR3 DNA sequence: TGTGCTAGTGGTTCCGGGACAGGGACCTCCTACGAGCAGTACTTC. Protein sequence: CASGSGTGTSYEQYF. The chain is built from TRBV12-5 and TRBJ2-7; 9 nucleotides align to TRBD1. Germline-derived CDR1 and CDR2 are LGHNT and FRNRAP. The length of the CDR3 is 15 residues. The V gene end was trimmed by 4 bases and the J gene end by 0 bases; junction bases not matched to a gene: 4.

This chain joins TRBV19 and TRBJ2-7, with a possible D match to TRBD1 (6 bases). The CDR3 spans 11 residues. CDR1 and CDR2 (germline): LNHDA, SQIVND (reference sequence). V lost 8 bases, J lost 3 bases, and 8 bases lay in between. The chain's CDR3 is CASGDIYEQYF. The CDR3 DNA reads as TGTGCCAGTGGGGACATCTACGAGCAGTACTTC. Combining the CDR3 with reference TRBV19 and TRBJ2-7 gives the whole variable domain DGGITQSPKYLFRKEGQNVTLSCEQNLNHDAMYWYRQDPGQGLRLIYYSQIVNDFQKGDIAEGYSVSREKKESFPLTVTSAQKNPTAFYLCASGDIYEQYFGPGTRLTVT.

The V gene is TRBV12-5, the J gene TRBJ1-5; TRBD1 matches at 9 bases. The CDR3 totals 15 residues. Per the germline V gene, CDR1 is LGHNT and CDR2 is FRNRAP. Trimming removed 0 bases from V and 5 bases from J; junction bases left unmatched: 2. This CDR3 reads CASGLVGTGHQPQHF. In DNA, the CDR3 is TGTGCTAGTGGTTTGGTCGGGACAGGGCATCAGCCCCAGCATTTT.